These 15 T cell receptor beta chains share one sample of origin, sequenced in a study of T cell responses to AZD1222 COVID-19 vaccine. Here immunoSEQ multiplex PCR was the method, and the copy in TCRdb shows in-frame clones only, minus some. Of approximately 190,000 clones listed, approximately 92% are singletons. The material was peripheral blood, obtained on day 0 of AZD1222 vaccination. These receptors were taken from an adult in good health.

CDR3: CASSHGREGGYEQYF. CDR3 coding DNA: TGTGCCAGCAGCCATGGTCGGGAGGGTGGATACGAGCAGTACTTC. This chain connects TRBV7-6 to TRBJ2-7; the match to TRBD2 covers 8 bases. The CDR3 is 15 amino acids. Germline V lookup: CDR1 SGHVS, CDR2 FNYEAQ. V was pared by 5 bases and J by 4 bases, with 10 bases of the junction left unmatched.

DNA of the CDR3: TGTGCCAGCAGCTTTCCCGGGACAGCCGGAAATGAGCAGTTCTTC. Translation: CASSFPGTAGNEQFF. The chain carries TRBV7-9 and TRBJ2-1, with 7 bases lining up with TRBD1. The CDR3 spans 15 residues. V gave up 3 bases and J gave up 7 bases; unmatched junction bases: 9. Per the germline V gene, CDR1 is SEHNR and CDR2 is FQNEAQ (reference sequence).

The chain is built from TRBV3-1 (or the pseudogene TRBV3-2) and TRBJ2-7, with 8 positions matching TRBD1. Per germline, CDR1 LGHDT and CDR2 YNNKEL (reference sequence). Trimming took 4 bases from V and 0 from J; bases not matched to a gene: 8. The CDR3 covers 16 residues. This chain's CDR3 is CASSPNLGTGSYEQYF. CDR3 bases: TGTGCCAGCAGCCCAAACCTCGGGACAGGCTCCTACGAGCAGTACTTC.

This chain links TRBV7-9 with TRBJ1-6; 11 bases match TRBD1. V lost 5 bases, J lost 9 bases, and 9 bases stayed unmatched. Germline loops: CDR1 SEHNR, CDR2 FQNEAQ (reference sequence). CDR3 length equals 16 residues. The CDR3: CASSVTPGQGGSPLHF. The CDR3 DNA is TGTGCCAGCAGCGTAACTCCGGGACAGGGGGGTTCACCCCTCCACTTT.

The CDR3 DNA is TGTGCCAGCAGCTCGCGGGGGGCGGAGGAGACCCAGTACTTC. Amino acids: CASSSRGAEETQYF. The chain recombines TRBV5-4 with TRBJ2-5; 8 nucleotides align to TRBD2. The CDR3 has 14 residues. Germline CDR1 and CDR2: SGHNT and YYREEE (reference sequence). Trimming removed 3 bases from V and 5 bases from J; junction bases left unmatched: 6.

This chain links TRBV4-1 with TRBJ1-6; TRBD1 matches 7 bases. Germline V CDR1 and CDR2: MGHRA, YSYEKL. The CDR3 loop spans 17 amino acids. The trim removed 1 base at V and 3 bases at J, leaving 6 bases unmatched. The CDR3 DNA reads TGCGCCAGCAGCCAAGCCCTCGACAGGGACTATAATTCACCCCTCCACTTT. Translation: CASSQALDRDYNSPLHF.

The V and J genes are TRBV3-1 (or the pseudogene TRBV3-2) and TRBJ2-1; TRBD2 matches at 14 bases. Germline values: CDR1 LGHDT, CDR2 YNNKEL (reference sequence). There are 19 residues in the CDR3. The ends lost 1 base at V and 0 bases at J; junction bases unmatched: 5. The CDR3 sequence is CASSQGTSGGHGSYNEQFF. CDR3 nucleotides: TGTGCCAGCAGCCAAGGGACTAGCGGGGGGCACGGCTCCTACAATGAGCAGTTCTTC.

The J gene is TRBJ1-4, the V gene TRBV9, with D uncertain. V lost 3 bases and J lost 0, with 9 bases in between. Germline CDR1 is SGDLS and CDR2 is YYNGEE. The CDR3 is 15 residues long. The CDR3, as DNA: TGTGCCAGCAGCGGGATAGCGGCAACTAATGAAAAACTGTTTTTT. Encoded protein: CASSGIAATNEKLFF.

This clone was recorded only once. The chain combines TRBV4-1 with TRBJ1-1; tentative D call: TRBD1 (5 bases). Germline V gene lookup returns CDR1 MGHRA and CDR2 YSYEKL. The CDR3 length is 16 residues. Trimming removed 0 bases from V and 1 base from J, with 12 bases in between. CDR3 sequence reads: CASSQESRGPNTEAFF. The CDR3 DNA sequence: TGCGCCAGCAGCCAAGAAAGTCGGGGACCGAACACTGAAGCTTTCTTT.

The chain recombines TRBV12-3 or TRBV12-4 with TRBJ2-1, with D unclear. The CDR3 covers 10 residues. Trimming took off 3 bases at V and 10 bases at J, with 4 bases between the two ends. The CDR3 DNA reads TGTGCCAGCAGTTTGTACGAGCAGTTCTTC. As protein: CASSLYEQFF.

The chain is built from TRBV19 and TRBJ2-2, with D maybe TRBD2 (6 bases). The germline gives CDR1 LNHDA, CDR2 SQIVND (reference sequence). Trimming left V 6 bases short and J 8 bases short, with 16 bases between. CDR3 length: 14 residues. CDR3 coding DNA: TGTGCCAGTAGAGGAGGGGCTAGGGCTGGGGAGCTGTTTTTT. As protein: CASRGGARAGELFF.

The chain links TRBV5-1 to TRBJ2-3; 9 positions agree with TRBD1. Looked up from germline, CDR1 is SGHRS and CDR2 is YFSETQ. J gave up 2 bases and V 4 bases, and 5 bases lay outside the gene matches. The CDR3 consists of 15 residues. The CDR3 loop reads CASSRGDRATDTQYF. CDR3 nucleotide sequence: TGCGCCAGCAGCCGAGGGGACAGGGCCACAGATACGCAGTATTTT.

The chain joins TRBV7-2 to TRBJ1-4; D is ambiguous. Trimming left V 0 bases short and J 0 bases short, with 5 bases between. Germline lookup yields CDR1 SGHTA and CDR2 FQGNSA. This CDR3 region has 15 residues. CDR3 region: CASSLATATNEKLFF. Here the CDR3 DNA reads TGTGCCAGCAGCTTAGCGACGGCAACTAATGAAAAACTGTTTTTT.

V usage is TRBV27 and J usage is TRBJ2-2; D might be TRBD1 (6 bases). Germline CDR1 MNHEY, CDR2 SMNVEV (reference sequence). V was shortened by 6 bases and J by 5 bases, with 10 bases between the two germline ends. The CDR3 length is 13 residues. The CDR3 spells CASSTGRTGELFF. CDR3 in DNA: TGTGCCAGCAGCACAGGGCGGACCGGGGAGCTGTTTTTT.

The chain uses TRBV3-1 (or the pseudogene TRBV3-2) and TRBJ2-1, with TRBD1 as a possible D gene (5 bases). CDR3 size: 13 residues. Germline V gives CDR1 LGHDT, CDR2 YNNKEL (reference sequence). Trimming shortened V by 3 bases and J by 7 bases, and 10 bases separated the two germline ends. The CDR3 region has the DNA TGTGCCAGCAGCCACTTCAGGGCGAATGAGCAGTTCTTC. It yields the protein CASSHFRANEQFF.